Listed below are T cell receptor beta chains from one sample, sequenced in a study of T cells in Graves' hyperthyroidism and ophthalmopathy. TCRdb passed the multiplex PCR reads through MiXCR, listing each CDR3 protein once. The sample holds about 500,000 distinct CDR3 sequences, 14% seen once. Sequenced: blood. Source of these receptors: a woman under 30 with Graves' hyperthyroidism. Both conserved end residues are part of each CDR3.

j_call v_call cdr3_aa
TRBJ2-2 TRBV10-1 CASGPAPNTGELFF
TRBJ2-1 TRBV12-3/TRBV12-4 CASSLTHSGGVYNEQFF
TRBJ1-2 TRBV29-1 CSFGQGLGYGYTF
TRBJ2-2 TRBV28 CASSLSGQVRTWDHAGELFF
TRBJ2-2 TRBV2 CASTATGLLPGELFF
TRBJ2-5 TRBV12-5 CASGPPRGETQYF
TRBJ2-1 TRBV12-3/TRBV12-4 CASRGGRERHNEQFF
TRBJ1-2 TRBV5-6 CASSPGDSYTF
TRBJ2-3 TRBV2 CASSEGVTTDTQYF
TRBJ2-1 TRBV13 CASSPLATASGHDSYNEQFF
TRBJ2-1 TRBV29-1 CSGGASGNNEQFF